One and the same sample provided the 14 T cell receptor beta chains below, sequenced in a study of blood T cell repertoires in COVID-19. Some clones are missing from TCRdb's copy, which holds only in-frame ones; the method was immunoSEQ multiplex PCR. The sample consists of fewer than 250,000 clones, almost 85% of them appearing once. Sequenced sample: peripheral blood. The source is a woman aged 70-85 years with active or convalescent COVID-19.

The V call is TRBV4-1, the J call TRBJ2-7; possibly TRBD2 for D (6 bases). CDR1 MGHRA and CDR2 YSYEKL come from the germline V gene. The CDR3 runs 14 residues. Trimming shortened V by 1 base and J by 6 bases, and 13 bases separated the two germline ends. The CDR3 nucleotides read TGCGCCAGCAGCCAAGGGAGGGAGGAAAGCGAGCAGTACTTC. Translation gives CASSQGREESEQYF.

The gene calls are TRBV5-1 and TRBJ2-7; 8 bases map to TRBD1. Germline assignment: CDR1 SGHRS and CDR2 YFSETQ. With 3 bases clipped from V and 6 bases from J, the junction kept 5 bases outside the gene matches. The CDR3 length is 13 residues. Here the CDR3 DNA reads TGCGCCAGCAGCTGGAGGACAGGGACCGAGCAGTACTTC. This encodes CASSWRTGTEQYF.

The chain joins TRBV6-5 to TRBJ1-5; the match to TRBD1 covers 9 bases. Germline lookup yields CDR1 MNHEY and CDR2 SVGAGI. The CDR3 loop spans 14 amino acids. With V trimmed by 6 bases and J by 5 bases, 5 bases remained unmatched. Written as DNA, the CDR3 is TGTGCCAGCAGCCGACAGGGGGGGGATCAGCCCCAGCATTTT. Translated: CASSRQGGDQPQHF.

This clone appeared a single time. This rearrangement joins TRBV27 to TRBJ2-7; TRBD1 agrees at 9 bases. Germline CDR1 reads MNHEY; CDR2 reads SMNVEV (reference sequence). Trimming removed 3 bases from V and 5 bases from J; junction bases left unmatched: 8. This CDR3 has 15 residues. DNA of the CDR3: TGTGCCAGCAGTTTCGAGACCGGGACAGGGAACGAGCAGTACTTC. Protein product: CASSFETGTGNEQYF.

The chain joins TRBV19 to TRBJ2-7; tentatively, D is TRBD1 (5 bases). The CDR3 contains 14 residues. Trimming pared 7 bases from V and 3 bases from J, leaving 16 bases between. CDR1 LNHDA and CDR2 SQIVND come from the germline V gene (reference sequence). The CDR3 sequence is CASIGIRAYYEQYF. The CDR3, as DNA: TGTGCCAGTATTGGGATCAGGGCCTACTACGAGCAGTACTTC.

The chain couples TRBV6-5 to TRBJ2-7, with no clear D. CDR1 MNHEY and CDR2 SVGAGI come from the germline V gene. CDR3 length: 14 amino acids. V shed 2 bases and J shed 3 bases, with 11 bases lying between them. CDR3 residues: CASSYTAQIYEQYF. The CDR3 coding sequence is TGTGCCAGCAGTTACACCGCACAGATCTACGAGCAGTACTTC.

V is TRBV11-3 and J is TRBJ2-3; possibly TRBD2 for D (6 bases). The CDR3 loop spans 15 amino acids. CDR1 and CDR2 (germline): SGHNT, YENEEA. Trimming removed 3 bases at V and 1 base at J, with 11 bases between. CDR3 amino acids: CASSLSGRRTDTQYF. The CDR3 region has the DNA TGTGCCAGCAGCTTGAGCGGGCGCCGCACAGATACGCAGTATTTT.

The chain links TRBV28 to TRBJ2-1; TRBD2 agrees at 8 bases. CDR3 length: 14 amino acids. The germline gives CDR1 MDHEN, CDR2 SYDVKM. V trimming: 3 bases; J trimming: 6 bases; junction bases outside the gene matches: 4. The CDR3 DNA is TGTGCCAGCAGTTTTAGCGGGAACGGCAATGAGCAGTTCTTC. Protein: CASSFSGNGNEQFF.

The gene calls are TRBV2 and TRBJ1-1; D unresolved. V gave up 7 bases and J gave up 4 bases, with 13 bases separating them. Germline-derived CDR1 and CDR2 are SNHLY and FYNNEI. The CDR3 runs 13 residues. CDR3 in amino acids: CASTGQLSTEAFF. CDR3 in DNA: TGTGCCAGCACGGGTCAACTAAGCACTGAAGCTTTCTTT.

The gene calls are TRBV4-2 and TRBJ2-6; D call uncertain. Looked up from germline, CDR1 is LGHNA and CDR2 is YNFKEQ. This CDR3 spans 19 amino acids. V lost 0 bases and J 0 bases, leaving 15 bases between the germline ends. CDR3 sequence reads: CASSQEAVTHYSGANVLTF. The CDR3, as DNA: TGTGCCAGCAGCCAAGAAGCTGTGACTCACTACTCTGGGGCCAACGTCCTGACTTTC.

V usage is TRBV10-3 and J usage is TRBJ2-7, with 14 bases identical to TRBD2. The CDR3 covers 16 residues. Germline CDR1 and CDR2: ENHRY and SYGVKD. J was trimmed by 4 bases and V by 7 bases; bases with no gene match: 9. CDR3 in amino acids: CAIKATSGRAWYEQYF. The CDR3 DNA is TGTGCCATCAAAGCGACTAGCGGGAGGGCCTGGTACGAGCAGTACTTC.

This clone has a single count. The V call is TRBV4-1, the J call TRBJ1-3, with unresolved D. The CDR3 covers 14 residues. Trimming took off 1 base at V and 7 bases at J, with 11 bases between the two ends. Germline V gives CDR1 MGHRA, CDR2 YSYEKL. The CDR3 region has the DNA TGCGCCAGCAGCCAAGGACCGGGTTCCAACACCATATATTTT. Residues: CASSQGPGSNTIYF.

The chain has TRBV25-1 and TRBJ2-7; D unclear. The CDR3 runs 14 residues. V lost 4 bases, J lost 2 bases, and 12 bases lay in between. Per the germline V gene, CDR1 is MGHDK and CDR2 is SYGVNS. The CDR3 DNA is TGTGCCAGCAGTGGTTCCGCGATCACCTACGAGCAGTACTTC. It yields the protein CASSGSAITYEQYF.

The chain employs TRBV27 and TRBJ2-1, with D possibly being TRBD1 (6 bases). CDR3 size: 14 residues. V lost 4 bases and J lost 6, with 13 bases in between. From germline, CDR1 is MNHEY and CDR2 SMNVEV (reference sequence). The CDR3 here is CASSSQGVLNEQFF. In DNA form, the CDR3 reads TGTGCCAGCAGTTCACAGGGAGTCCTCAATGAGCAGTTCTTC.